One sample yielded the 20 T cell receptor beta chains listed below, sequenced in a study of CD4+ T cells in melanoma. Method: immunoSEQ multiplex PCR; TCRdb's copy keeps in-frame clones and lacks some. The table has about 9,600 clones, around 67% seen once. The sequenced material came from cells from a culture (not recorded whether cultured in vitro). The receptors originated from a human donor with melanoma.

This chain links TRBV18 with TRBJ2-4; 10 nucleotides line up with TRBD1. CDR1 is KGHSH and CDR2 is LQKENI in the germline V gene. This CDR3 spans 20 amino acids. V shed 1 base, J shed 1 base, and the junction held 13 bases outside the gene matches. The DNA for the CDR3 is TGTGCCAGCTCACCACTCTCGGGACAGGGGACGCAGAGGGCCAAAAACATTCAGTACTTC. As protein: CASSPLSGQGTQRAKNIQYF.

This chain joins TRBV7-9 and TRBJ1-1; possible D gene TRBD1, 6 bases. Germline CDR1 and CDR2: SEHNR and FQNEAQ (reference sequence). The CDR3 loop spans 13 amino acids. Trimming cost V 5 bases and J 5 bases, with 12 bases left between them. CDR3 loop: CASSLGGGTEAFF. CDR3 in DNA: TGTGCCAGCAGCCTGGGGGGCGGGACTGAAGCTTTCTTT.

The genes are TRBV19 and TRBJ2-1; possible D gene TRBD2, 6 bases. The CDR3 is 13 amino acids. Germline lookup yields CDR1 LNHDA and CDR2 SQIVND (reference sequence). V was shortened by 6 bases and J by 6 bases, with 12 bases between the two germline ends. The CDR3 DNA reads TGTGCCAGTAGCCCTGGGGGGTCCAATGAGCAGTTCTTC. Its protein product is CASSPGGSNEQFF. Based on the CDR3 plus reference TRBV19 and TRBJ2-1, the full variable domain is DGGITQSPKYLFRKEGQNVTLSCEQNLNHDAMYWYRQDPGQGLRLIYYSQIVNDFQKGDIAEGYSVSREKKESFPLTVTSAQKNPTAFYLCASSPGGSNEQFFGPGTRLTVL.

The rearrangement joins TRBV5-1 to TRBJ2-1; TRBD2 matches at 10 bases. Trimming at V came to 0 bases and at J to 0 bases, leaving 3 bases not matched to a gene. Germline assignment: CDR1 SGHRS and CDR2 YFSETQ. This CDR3 has 17 residues. CDR3 sequence reads: CASSLGLAGDSYNEQFF. CDR3 in DNA: TGCGCCAGCAGCTTGGGACTAGCGGGTGACTCCTACAATGAGCAGTTCTTC.

The chain joins TRBV7-6 to TRBJ1-1; D unresolved. This CDR3 contains 14 residues. The V gene lost 2 bases and the J gene lost 1 base, with 8 bases spanning the gap. The V gene's germline CDR1 is SGHVS and CDR2 FNYEAQ. The CDR3 nucleotides are TGTGCCAGCAGCTTAAGTATCCGGAACACTGAAGCTTTCTTT. The encoded protein is CASSLSIRNTEAFF.

The chain combines TRBV5-1 with TRBJ1-3; a weak D match, TRBD1 (5 bases). V was pared by 0 bases and J by 2 bases, with 9 bases between. Germline V gives CDR1 SGHRS, CDR2 YFSETQ. CDR3 length equals 15 residues. The CDR3 coding sequence is TGCGCCAGCAGCTTGGCGCGGACAACTGGAAACACCATATATTTT. This codes for CASSLARTTGNTIYF.

This clone appeared a few times. The chain carries TRBV5-1 and TRBJ2-7; no reliable D call. CDR3 length equals 13 residues. Trimming stripped 3 bases from V and 0 bases from J, with 7 bases between. In germline, CDR1 is SGHRS, CDR2 YFSETQ. CDR3 bases: TGCGCCAGCAGCTCCCCAAGCTCCTACGAGCAGTACTTC. This encodes CASSSPSSYEQYF.

This clone is labeled as large. The V and J genes are TRBV4-1 and TRBJ1-1; D ambiguous. The CDR3 contains 13 residues. V lost 4 bases to trimming and J lost 1 base, with 7 bases between them. CDR1 is MGHRA and CDR2 is YSYEKL in the germline V gene. CDR3 amino acids: CASSRRENTEAFF. The CDR3 DNA reads TGCGCCAGCAGCCGACGGGAGAACACTGAAGCTTTCTTT.

The rearrangement links TRBV5-4 to TRBJ2-1; weak D call: TRBD1 (6 bases). Germline CDR1 reads SGHNT; CDR2 reads YYREEE (reference sequence). Deletions cut 0 bases from V and 0 bases from J, with 7 bases between. This CDR3 contains 15 residues. CDR3 nucleotide sequence: TGTGCCAGCAGCTTGGAGGACAGCTCCTACAATGAGCAGTTCTTC. Translating gives CASSLEDSSYNEQFF. Drawing the rest from reference TRBV5-4 and TRBJ2-1, the complete variable domain is ETGVTQSPTHLIKTRGQQVTLRCSSQSGHNTVSWYQQALGQGPQFIFQYYREEENGRGNFPPRFSGLQFPNYSSELNVNALELDDSALYLCASSLEDSSYNEQFFGPGTRLTVL.

The sample holds one count of this clone. This chain links TRBV2 with TRBJ2-7, with a possible D match to TRBD2 (6 bases). Germline CDR1 SNHLY, CDR2 FYNNEI. The V end lost 7 bases, the J end lost 0 bases, and 16 bases lay between the germline ends. The CDR3 is 15 residues long. The CDR3 sequence: CASKFRRDVSYEQYF. In nucleotides, the CDR3 is TGTGCCAGCAAATTCCGGCGGGACGTCTCCTACGAGCAGTACTTC.

V is TRBV4-1 and J is TRBJ1-1, with 9 bases identical to TRBD1. The CDR3 has 15 residues. The junction had 7 bases not matched to a gene; V was cut back by 4 bases and J by 4 bases. Germline V gene lookup returns CDR1 MGHRA and CDR2 YSYEKL. The CDR3 loop is CASSPGQGRLTEAFF. CDR3 nucleotides: TGCGCCAGCAGCCCGGGACAGGGAAGACTCACTGAAGCTTTCTTT.

V and J are TRBV19 and TRBJ1-1, with TRBD1 identical over 7 bases. This CDR3 has 14 residues. CDR1 is LNHDA and CDR2 is SQIVND in the germline V gene (reference sequence). The trim removed 5 bases at V and 10 bases at J, leaving 13 bases unmatched. CDR3 in DNA: TGTGCCAGTAGTGAACAGACAGGGTTCAGGGGAGCTTTCTTT. Its protein product is CASSEQTGFRGAFF.

The chain employs TRBV2 and TRBJ2-1; D gene unclear. Germline values: CDR1 SNHLY, CDR2 FYNNEI. Deletions cut 9 bases from V and 0 bases from J, with 9 bases between. The CDR3 spans 13 residues. The CDR3 loop reads CASTRSSYNEQFF. Here the CDR3 DNA reads TGTGCCAGTACAAGGAGCTCCTACAATGAGCAGTTCTTC.

This clone was picked up a small number of times. This chain uses TRBV5-4 with TRBJ1-1, with 9 bases that match TRBD1. J was trimmed by 4 bases and V by 7 bases; bases with no gene match: 2. The CDR3 runs to 12 residues. In germline, CDR1 is SGHNT, CDR2 YYREEE (reference sequence). In DNA form, the CDR3 reads TGTGCCAGCCACAGGGGGCCCACTGAAGCTTTCTTT. It yields the protein CASHRGPTEAFF.

This clone was recorded only once. J is TRBJ1-6 and V is TRBV7-8; D remains unclear. CDR3 length: 14 residues. The V end was cut by 3 bases, the J end by 0 bases, with 3 bases between. Germline CDR1 is SGHVS and CDR2 is FQNEAQ. CDR3 loop: CASSFRSYNSPLHF. DNA for the CDR3: TGTGCCAGCAGCTTCCGCTCCTATAATTCACCCCTCCACTTT.

This clone was seen only a few times. The chain combines TRBV19 with TRBJ2-7, with D unclear. Germline lookup yields CDR1 LNHDA and CDR2 SQIVND (reference sequence). This CDR3 has 11 residues. With 7 bases removed from V and 6 bases from J, the gap between germline ends came to 10 bases. The DNA for the CDR3 is TGTGCCAGTAAAGTGGGGTCCGAGCAGTACTTC. It encodes CASKVGSEQYF.

The chain combines TRBV13 with TRBJ1-5; 10 bases map to TRBD1. The CDR3 sequence is 16 residues long. The junction had 4 bases not matched to a gene; V was cut back by 2 bases and J by 3 bases. Germline CDR1 is PRHDT and CDR2 is FYEKMQ (reference sequence). Written as DNA, the CDR3 is TGTGCCAGCAGCTTAAGACAGGGGGCGAACAATCAGCCCCAGCATTTT. The encoded protein is CASSLRQGANNQPQHF. Variable domain in full (rest from reference TRBV13 and TRBJ1-5): AAGVIQSPRHLIKEKRETATLKCYPIPRHDTVYWYQQGPGQDPQFLISFYEKMQSDKGSIPDRFSAQQFSDYHSELNMSSLELGDSALYFCASSLRQGANNQPQHFGDGTRLSIL.

The V call is TRBV11-2, the J call TRBJ2-2; possible D gene TRBD1, 6 bases. Germline V lookup: CDR1 SGHAT, CDR2 FQNNGV. The CDR3 covers 14 residues. The V gene lost 8 bases and the J gene lost 7 bases, with 17 bases spanning the gap. DNA of the CDR3: TGTGCCAGCGAGTCCAGGGGCTATGTCGGGGAGCTGTTTTTT. This sequence encodes CASESRGYVGELFF.

By share, this clone counts as medium-sized (0.01 to 0.1%). V gene TRBV10-2 combines with J gene TRBJ1-1, with no clear D. There are 14 residues in the CDR3. Germline V gene lookup returns CDR1 WSHSY and CDR2 SAAADI. V was pared by 3 bases and J by 1 base, with 9 bases between. The CDR3 is CASSDPSGNTEAFF. The CDR3 DNA follows: TGCGCCAGCAGTGACCCCTCAGGGAACACTGAAGCTTTCTTT.

The table lists this clone with a count of one. The rearrangement links TRBV20-1 to TRBJ2-3; D remains ambiguous. Trimming stripped 6 bases from V and 6 bases from J, with 7 bases between. Germline-derived CDR1 and CDR2 are DFQATT and SNEGSKA (reference sequence). The CDR3 is 10 residues long. The chain's CDR3 is CSATRDTQYF. The CDR3 DNA reads as TGCAGTGCAACTCGGGATACGCAGTATTTT.